Shown below are 8 T cell receptor beta chains from a single sample sequenced in a study of response to subunit inactivated influenza vaccine. From the RT-PCR reads, TCRdb called clonotypes with MiXCR, one entry per CDR3 protein. The sample lists 500,000 to 550,000 distinct CDR3 sequences; 6.5% to 8% were seen once. Sequenced material: PBMCs from blood, taken around 25 months after vaccination. These receptor sequences come from a man aged 45-69 years who received an inactivated influenza vaccine.

This clonotype was detected only a few times. V usage is TRBV10-3 and J usage is TRBJ2-3; D is ambiguous. The CDR3 runs to 12 residues. Trimming left V 2 bases short and J 2 bases short, with 2 bases between. From germline, CDR1 is ENHRY and CDR2 SYGVKD. This chain's CDR3 is CAISEPTDTQYF. The CDR3 region has the DNA TGTGCCATCAGTGAGCCCACAGATACGCAGTATTTT.

This chain links TRBV5-1 with TRBJ1-4, with 8 bases that match TRBD1. The CDR3 runs 15 residues. J gave up 7 bases and V 1 base, and 6 bases lay outside the gene matches. Germline assignment: CDR1 SGHRS and CDR2 YFSETQ. CDR3 bases: TGCGCCAGCAGCTTGACCCGGACAGGGAGTGAAAAACTGTTTTTT. Amino acids: CASSLTRTGSEKLFF.

The chain carries TRBV9 and TRBJ2-1; D is undetermined. Germline loops: CDR1 SGDLS, CDR2 YYNGEE. Deletions cut 2 bases from V and 5 bases from J, with 8 bases between. This CDR3 is 13 amino acids long. The CDR3, as DNA: TGTGCCAGCAGCGTGAGCCCCGACAATGAGCAGTTCTTC. It codes for CASSVSPDNEQFF.

The V and J genes are TRBV18 and TRBJ2-7; no definite D call. Trimming stripped 2 bases from V and 1 base from J, with 6 bases between. Germline V gene data show CDR1 as KGHSH and CDR2 as LQKENI. The CDR3 runs 13 residues. Here the CDR3 DNA reads TGTGCCAGCTCACCAAAGGTATCCTACGAGCAGTACTTC. This sequence encodes CASSPKVSYEQYF.

The chain is built from TRBV7-2 and TRBJ2-7; D is unresolved. This CDR3 spans 14 amino acids. V gave up 2 bases and J gave up 4 bases, with 12 bases separating them. Germline V CDR1 and CDR2: SGHTA, FQGNSA. Written as DNA, the CDR3 is TGTGCCAGCAGCTTAACATACAAGGCTTACGAGCAGTACTTC. Translating it yields CASSLTYKAYEQYF.

This clonotype has ten or more counts. V and J are TRBV5-1 and TRBJ2-7; D not resolved. Germline CDR1 SGHRS, CDR2 YFSETQ. Trimming pared 4 bases from V and 0 bases from J, leaving 11 bases between. This CDR3 is 14 amino acids long. The CDR3, as DNA: TGCGCCAGCAGCCCCGGGCCCGACTCCTACGAGCAGTACTTC. Its protein is CASSPGPDSYEQYF.

This chain uses TRBV12-3 or TRBV12-4 with TRBJ2-7; D perhaps matches TRBD1 (6 bases). The V end was cut by 6 bases, the J end by 4 bases, with 10 bases between. The CDR3 loop spans 12 amino acids. CDR3 residues: CASSTDSYEQYF. CDR3 nucleotides: TGTGCCAGCAGCACGGACAGTTACGAGCAGTACTTC.

V gene TRBV4-2 combines with J gene TRBJ2-1; no firm D call. Germline loops: CDR1 LGHNA, CDR2 YNFKEQ. The V and J ends lost 0 bases and 7 bases respectively, with 10 bases between them. The length of the CDR3 is 14 residues. The CDR3 here is CASSQDLSVNEQFF. The CDR3 nucleotides read TGTGCCAGCAGCCAAGATTTAAGCGTGAATGAGCAGTTCTTC.